One and the same sample provided the 17 T cell receptor beta chains below, sequenced in a study of blood T cells in healthy people across ages. Primers used in a second PCR of about 7 to 12 cycles were a sample-barcoded 5' primer and a J-beta primer mix. Using its own MiXCR run on the 5' RACE reads, TCRdb lists one record per CDR3 protein. The top ten hold approximately 30% of the sample, which has about 830,000 distinct CDR3 sequences, 60% to 80% seen once. The specimen sequenced was blood. These TCRs come from a man younger than 45 in good health.

The V and J genes are TRBV7-2 and TRBJ2-1; no definite D call. Germline V gene lookup returns CDR1 SGHTA and CDR2 FQGNSA. With 2 bases removed from V and 6 bases from J, the gap between germline ends came to 14 bases. The CDR3 has 15 residues. The CDR3 sequence is CASSLRAAEFNEQFF. The CDR3 bases are TGTGCCAGCAGCTTAAGGGCCGCCGAATTCAATGAGCAGTTCTTC.

This chain uses TRBV11-2 with TRBJ2-1; TRBD1 is a possible D gene (5 bases). The CDR3 has 16 amino acids. V gave up 1 base and J gave up 0 bases, with 10 bases separating them. Germline V gene data show CDR1 as SGHAT and CDR2 as FQNNGV. CDR3 nucleotide sequence: TGTGCCAGCAGCTTAGTTCCGGACACCTCCTACAATGAGCAGTTCTTC. Its translation is CASSLVPDTSYNEQFF.

The V and J genes are TRBV9 and TRBJ2-7; D might be TRBD1 or TRBD2, each matching 5 bases. Trimming took off 0 bases at V and 4 bases at J, with 11 bases between the two ends. The CDR3 is 14 amino acids. Germline assignment: CDR1 SGDLS and CDR2 YYNGEE. CDR3 sequence: CASSVAEGTYEQYF. In DNA, the CDR3 is TGTGCCAGCAGCGTAGCTGAGGGGACGTACGAGCAGTACTTC.

This clonotype has just a few counts. The V gene is TRBV29-1, the J gene TRBJ2-7, with TRBD1 identical over 9 bases. The CDR3 spans 14 residues. With 6 bases clipped from V and 5 bases from J, the junction kept 11 bases outside the gene matches. Per germline, CDR1 SQVTM and CDR2 ANQGSEA. The CDR3 sequence is CSVPNTTGGDEQYF. The CDR3 DNA follows: TGCAGCGTCCCAAATACGACAGGGGGAGACGAGCAGTACTTC.

The CDR3 is CASSLGGIPSGANVLTF. CDR3 sequence (DNA): TGTGCCAGCAGTTTAGGAGGGATCCCGTCTGGGGCCAACGTCCTGACTTTC. The chain has TRBV12-3 or TRBV12-4 and TRBJ2-6; perhaps TRBD2 as D (5 bases). The ends were cut back, 1 base at V and 1 base at J, with 11 bases in the middle. The CDR3 has 17 amino acids.

This clonotype showed up just a few times. The CDR3 here is CASSQDLIGTGSYEQYF. The CDR3 nucleotides are TGTGCCAGCAGCCAAGACCTAATCGGGACAGGGTCCTACGAGCAGTACTTC. This rearrangement joins TRBV4-2 to TRBJ2-7, with TRBD1 matching 9 bases. Germline V lookup: CDR1 LGHNA, CDR2 YNFKEQ. This CDR3 is 17 amino acids long. V shed 0 bases, J shed 1 base, and the junction held 7 bases outside the gene matches.

The V and J genes are TRBV4-2 and TRBJ2-2; D uncertain. The CDR3 spans 15 residues. From germline, CDR1 is LGHNA and CDR2 YNFKEQ. V lost 0 bases and J lost 7, with 12 bases in between. CDR3 protein: CASSQDETKSGELFF. The CDR3 DNA reads as TGTGCCAGCAGCCAAGATGAAACAAAGAGCGGGGAGCTGTTTTTT.

The V gene is TRBV5-6, the J gene TRBJ2-1; the D call may be TRBD1 or TRBD2 (5 bases each). The germline V and J ends were trimmed by 4 bases and 6 bases, with 17 bases remaining between them. The CDR3 runs to 15 residues. CDR1 and CDR2 from the germline V gene are SGHDT and YYEEEE. In DNA form, the CDR3 reads TGTGCCAGCAGCAGGGGCTCTAGCCCCACCAATGAGCAGTTCTTC. It yields the protein CASSRGSSPTNEQFF.

This clonotype was counted once. The CDR3 here is CASSQRIEGANTQYF. CDR3 DNA sequence: TGCGCCAGCAGCCAACGTATCGAGGGGGCGAATACGCAGTATTTT. This rearrangement joins TRBV4-3 to TRBJ2-3; 7 bases align to TRBD1. After removal of 2 bases from V and 7 bases from J, the junction contained 9 bases not matched to a gene. There are 15 residues in the CDR3. Per the germline V gene, CDR1 is LGHNA and CDR2 is YSLEER.

V is TRBV29-1 and J is TRBJ2-7, with D perhaps TRBD1 (5 bases). Between the trimmed V and J ends, which lost 1 base and 0 bases, there was a span of 7 bases. The CDR3 contains 13 residues. Germline V CDR1 and CDR2: SQVTM, ANQGSEA. As DNA, the CDR3 is TGCAGCGTTGAAGTACAGGACTCCTACGAGCAGTACTTC. Amino acids: CSVEVQDSYEQYF.

This clonotype showed up just a few times. The genes are TRBV3-1 and TRBJ2-2; 8 bases map to TRBD1. From germline, CDR1 is LGHDT and CDR2 YNNKEL (reference sequence). This CDR3 spans 14 amino acids. The trim removed 4 bases at V and 8 bases at J, leaving 6 bases unmatched. CDR3 region: CASSRQGPGGELFF. The CDR3 nucleotides read TGTGCCAGCAGCCGACAGGGGCCTGGGGGGGAGCTGTTTTTT.

This sequence joins TRBV3-1 and TRBJ2-5, with D perhaps TRBD1 or TRBD2 (5 bases each). The J call may be incorrect, as the DNA end agrees better with TRBJ2-7. The CDR3 length is 13 residues. Per germline, CDR1 LGHDT and CDR2 YNNKEL (reference sequence). CDR3 coding DNA: TGTGCCAGCAGCCAAACTAGGGGCTACGAGCAGTACTTC. This encodes CASSQTRGYEQYF.

V usage is TRBV7-9 and J usage is TRBJ2-1; no definite D call. There are 13 residues in the CDR3. Trimming removed 4 bases at V and 4 bases at J, with 8 bases between. Germline V gene data show CDR1 as SEHNR and CDR2 as FQNEAQ (reference sequence). The CDR3 DNA is TGTGCCAGCAGCTCCCAAGAATACAATGAGCAGTTCTTC. Its translation is CASSSQEYNEQFF.

The chain employs TRBV20-1 and TRBJ2-2, with D perhaps being TRBD1 or TRBD2 (5 bases each). CDR3 length: 17 amino acids. The ends were cut back, 6 bases at V and 5 bases at J, with 25 bases in the middle. In germline, CDR1 is DFQATT, CDR2 SNEGSKA (reference sequence). CDR3: CSARLVKAPWGTGELFF. The CDR3 DNA sequence: TGCAGTGCCCGACTTGTAAAGGCCCCCTGGGGGACCGGGGAGCTGTTTTTT.

The chain couples TRBV9 to TRBJ2-4; TRBD2 agrees at 8 bases. The better agreement between TRBJ2-7 and the DNA end casts doubt on the J call. Germline CDR1 and CDR2: SGDLS and YYNGEE. The CDR3 covers 13 residues. Here the CDR3 reads CASGGGFGYEQYF. The CDR3, as DNA: TGTGCCAGCGGCGGGGGGTTTGGGTACGAGCAGTACTTC.

This clonotype has just a few counts. V is TRBV28 and J is TRBJ2-5; 7 bases agree with TRBD1. V dropped 2 bases and J dropped 4; count of bases not matched to a gene: 10. CDR3 length equals 16 residues. In germline, CDR1 is MDHEN, CDR2 SYDVKM. CDR3 in amino acids: CASSLAAGGKRETQYF. Here the CDR3 DNA reads TGTGCCAGCAGTTTAGCGGCAGGGGGTAAAAGAGAGACCCAGTACTTC.

The J gene is TRBJ2-5, the V gene TRBV10-3; 15 positions match TRBD2. Per the germline V gene, CDR1 is ENHRY and CDR2 is SYGVKD. The V and J ends lost 10 bases and 2 bases, in that order; junction bases with no gene match: 5. This CDR3 region has 15 residues. This CDR3 reads CATGLAGGLQETQYF. The CDR3 DNA is TGTGCCACAGGACTAGCGGGGGGGTTGCAAGAGACCCAGTACTTC.